This T cell receptor (beta chain) emerged from a study of blood T cell repertoires in COVID-19. In the study overall: Researchers got acute and convalescent COVID-19 samples from the United States, Italy and Spain. Sources were T cells, B-cell-depleted T cells, or PBMCs; the material itself was cDNA or gDNA.

V gave up 3 bases and J gave up 1 base, with 18 bases separating them. This CDR3 has 18 residues. Germline values: CDR1 SEHNR, CDR2 FQNEAQ (reference sequence). Original methodology: Amplification of reference gene primers was used by the study to estimate nucleated cell counts. The data were produced by immunoSEQ multiplex PCR, yet TCRdb's version contains in-frame clones alone and is incomplete. That table furnishes V, J and clone size, whereas the DNA furnished D and trimming. The sample carries more than 70,000 clones, approximately 90% recorded once. The genes are TRBV7-9 and TRBJ2-2; D perhaps matches TRBD2 (6 bases). Material for sequencing was peripheral blood. The receptor was isolated from a woman aged 50 to 65 with active or convalescent COVID-19. For the CDR3, the DNA is TGTGCCAGCAGCTTTAGTGTAGGGCTAGCGAGGAACACCGGGGAGCTGTTTTTT. Its protein product is CASSFSVGLARNTGELFF. The full variable domain, with the rest looked up from reference TRBV7-9 and TRBJ2-2, is DTGVSQNPRHKITKRGQNVTFRCDPISEHNRLYWYRQTLGQGPEFLTYFQNEAQLEKSRLLSDRFSAERPKGSFSTLEIQRTEQGDSAMYLCASSFSVGLARNTGELFFGEGSRLTVL.